This T cell receptor (beta chain) was obtained from a study of siplizumab effects on memory and regulatory T cells. Overall study findings and caveats: Memory cells seemed less diverse than naive T cells, which also seemed major contributors to the alloresponse. Significant reduction of alloreactive sequences traceable to unstimulated CD4+ memory cells was observed with siplizumab. No more than a minor fraction of alloreactive clones could be traced back to unstimulated subsets. Proliferating Tregs taken from siplizumab cultures were not shown to have a confirmed suppressive function.

Unmatched junction bases numbered 9, after V lost 6 bases and J lost 6 bases. Germline-derived CDR1 and CDR2 are LNHDA and SQIVND (reference sequence). CDR3 length equals 16 residues. On this clone: No antigen is known for it.

Measured with immunoSEQ multiplex PCR; TCRdb has only the in-frame clones, and not every one. The sample carries fewer than 70,000 clones, about 90% recorded once. Sequences were obtained from Tregs sorted from blood. This clonotype was obtained from a human donor in good health. The V and J genes are TRBV19 and TRBJ2-1, with TRBD2 identical over 12 bases. CDR3 amino acids: CASSFLAGGVPNEQFF. CDR3 bases: TGTGCCAGTAGCTTTCTAGCGGGAGGGGTCCCCAATGAGCAGTTCTTC. The full variable domain, completed using reference TRBV19 and TRBJ2-1, is DGGITQSPKYLFRKEGQNVTLSCEQNLNHDAMYWYRQDPGQGLRLIYYSQIVNDFQKGDIAEGYSVSREKKESFPLTVTSAQKNPTAFYLCASSFLAGGVPNEQFFGPGTRLTVL.